Each of the 19 T cell receptor beta chains below was sequenced from the same sample in a study of CD8 T cells in Susac syndrome. With random hexamers, reverse transcription was performed on roughly 0.5 to 1 ug of RNA. TCRdb fed the immunoSEQ multiplex PCR reads into MiXCR, producing one record per CDR3 protein. The data contain around 80,000 distinct CDR3 sequences, around 96% of them seen just once; the ten biggest clones take up around 0.41%. The sequenced material came from CD8+ T cells from PBMCs. All receptors come from a human donor with Susac syndrome.

The chain recombines TRBV20-1 with TRBJ2-6; a weak D match, TRBD1 (7 bases). This CDR3 comprises 17 residues. Germline V lookup: CDR1 DFQATT, CDR2 SNEGSKA (reference sequence). V gave up 5 bases and J gave up 0 bases, with 17 bases separating them. CDR3 residues: CSAPRQGGFSGANVLTF. The CDR3 DNA reads TGCAGTGCTCCCCGACAGGGAGGCTTCTCTGGGGCCAACGTCCTGACTTTC.

About this clonotype itself: A junction end diverges from the germline sequence, so it may reflect a read error. The V call is TRBV4-3, the J call TRBJ2-6; D is uncertain. CDR3 size: 17 residues. The V gene's germline CDR1 is LGHNA and CDR2 YSLEER. The CDR3, as DNA: TGCGCCAGCAGCCAAGACAACATTAACTCTGCGGCCAACGTCCTGACTTTC. It is translated as CASSQDNINSAANVLTF.

In nucleotides, the CDR3 is TGCGCCAGCAGCCCCTCCAGGGAGTTTCGGCACGAGCAGTACTTC. The encoded protein is CASSPSREFRHEQYF. The gene calls are TRBV4-3 and TRBJ2-7, with D possibly being TRBD1 or TRBD2 (5 bases each). Germline V gene sequence: CDR1 LGHNA, CDR2 YSLEER. Deletions cut 4 bases from V and 5 bases from J, with 18 bases between. This CDR3 has 15 residues.

The chain employs TRBV28 and TRBJ2-4; 7 bases map to TRBD2. With 7 bases clipped from V and 7 bases from J, the junction kept 7 bases outside the gene matches. Per the germline V gene, CDR1 is MDHEN and CDR2 is SYDVKM. The CDR3 has 13 residues. The CDR3 sequence: CASTLRGENIQYF. The CDR3 region has the DNA TGTGCCAGCACTCTTCGGGGGGAGAACATTCAGTACTTC.

The rearrangement uses TRBV20-1 and TRBJ2-7; unclear D gene. The V end lost 2 bases, the J end lost 9 bases, and 11 bases lay between the germline ends. Germline lookup yields CDR1 DFQATT and CDR2 SNEGSKA (reference sequence). This CDR3 region has 11 residues. The CDR3 reads CSARHGVGQYV. In nucleotides, the CDR3 is TGCAGTGCTAGACATGGAGTGGGGCAGTACGTC.

This clonotype showed up just once. The chain uses TRBV29-1 and TRBJ2-1; D perhaps matches TRBD2 (6 bases). CDR3 length: 16 residues. Trimming stripped 0 bases from V and 1 base from J, with 13 bases between. Germline V gene data show CDR1 as SQVTM and CDR2 as ANQGSEA. CDR3 sequence reads: CSVEDFSGDSYNEQFF. As DNA, the CDR3 is TGCAGCGTTGAAGATTTTAGCGGAGATTCCTACAATGAGCAGTTCTTC.

The V call is TRBV19, the J call TRBJ2-6, with D maybe TRBD1 (5 bases). Trimming removed 7 bases at V and 1 base at J, with 11 bases between. This CDR3 is built from 15 residues. Germline V gene lookup returns CDR1 LNHDA and CDR2 SQIVND (reference sequence). The DNA of the CDR3 is TGTGCCAGTACCCCAGGGAAATCTGGGGCCAACGTCCTGACTTTC. As protein: CASTPGKSGANVLTF.

The chain has TRBV3-1 and TRBJ2-3, with TRBD2 as a possible D gene (5 bases). V lost 0 bases and J lost 4, with 5 bases in between. Germline lookup yields CDR1 LGHDT and CDR2 YNNKEL (reference sequence). The CDR3 spans 13 residues. This chain's CDR3 is CASSQELADTQYF. CDR3 bases: TGTGCCAGCAGCCAAGAACTAGCAGATACGCAGTATTTT.

The chain employs TRBV20-1 and TRBJ1-2; TRBD1 matches 7 bases. Germline V gene sequence: CDR1 DFQATT, CDR2 SNEGSKA (reference sequence). CDR3 size: 14 residues. V was clipped by 0 bases and J by 3 bases; unmatched bases: 4. The CDR3 region has the DNA TGCAGTGCTAGAGATGAGGACAGGCACTATGGCTACACCTTC. This codes for CSARDEDRHYGYTF.

This chain uses TRBV30 with TRBJ2-7; tentative D call: TRBD1 (5 bases). The CDR3 runs to 15 residues. Germline V gives CDR1 GTSNPN, CDR2 SVGIG (reference sequence). Trimming took off 2 bases at V and 1 base at J, with 15 bases between the two ends. The DNA for the CDR3 is TGTGCCTGGAGTTCTGTTATAGGGGCATCCTACGAGCAGTACTTC. It translates to CAWSSVIGASYEQYF.

The chain links TRBV28 to TRBJ1-2, with TRBD1 matching 9 bases. The CDR3 extends over 16 amino acids. V was pared by 5 bases and J by 8 bases, with 15 bases of the junction left unmatched. Germline V lookup: CDR1 MDHEN, CDR2 SYDVKM. The CDR3 nucleotides are TGTGCCAGCAGTCCCATTTGGGGACAGGGTCCGGGCGGCTACACCTTC. Translation gives CASSPIWGQGPGGYTF.

This chain joins TRBV19 and TRBJ1-5; no firm D call. Germline V CDR1 and CDR2: LNHDA, SQIVND (reference sequence). The CDR3 is made up of 13 amino acids. Trimming pared 7 bases from V and 6 bases from J, leaving 13 bases between. The CDR3 here is CASIGPTGQPQHF. In nucleotides, the CDR3 is TGTGCCAGTATTGGGCCCACGGGTCAGCCCCAGCATTTT. Looking up the rest from reference TRBV19 and TRBJ1-5 gives the full variable domain: DGGITQSPKYLFRKEGQNVTLSCEQNLNHDAMYWYRQDPGQGLRLIYYSQIVNDFQKGDIAEGYSVSREKKESFPLTVTSAQKNPTAFYLCASIGPTGQPQHFGDGTRLSIL.

The chain combines TRBV9 with TRBJ1-2; TRBD1 matches at 7 bases. Trimming removed 4 bases from V and 7 bases from J; junction bases left unmatched: 7. CDR1 and CDR2 (germline): SGDLS, YYNGEE. The CDR3 is 13 residues long. The chain's CDR3 is CASSPETGFGYTF. The CDR3 region has the DNA TGTGCCAGCAGCCCGGAGACAGGGTTTGGCTACACCTTC. Variable domain in full (rest from reference TRBV9 and TRBJ1-2): DSGVTQTPKHLITATGQRVTLRCSPRSGDLSVYWYQQSLDQGLQFLIQYYNGEERAKGNILERFSAQQFPDLHSELNLSSLELGDSALYFCASSPETGFGYTFGSGTRLTVV.

This rearrangement joins TRBV5-8 to TRBJ2-1, with D possibly called TRBD1 or TRBD2 (6 bases each). Deletions cut 0 bases from V and 10 bases from J, with 23 bases between. Germline V lookup: CDR1 SGHTS, CDR2 YDEGEE. The CDR3 has 17 amino acids. The CDR3 region is CASSLGGATSGFPEQFF. The CDR3 DNA is TGTGCCAGCAGCTTGGGGGGGGCCACCTCTGGGTTCCCCGAGCAGTTCTTC.

The V call is TRBV30, the J call TRBJ1-1; D gene unclear. This CDR3 is built from 13 residues. The V end lost 2 bases, the J end lost 0 bases, and 7 bases lay between the germline ends. From germline, CDR1 is GTSNPN and CDR2 SVGIG (reference sequence). CDR3 loop: CAWSRTVNTEAFF. The CDR3 region has the DNA TGTGCCTGGAGTAGGACCGTGAACACTGAAGCTTTCTTT.

This rearrangement joins TRBV7-9 to TRBJ1-2, with D tentatively TRBD1 (5 bases). Trimming removed 5 bases from V and 4 bases from J, with 20 bases in between. CDR3 size: 16 residues. Per the germline V gene, CDR1 is SEHNR and CDR2 is FQNEAQ (reference sequence). The chain's CDR3 is CASSPGRLWSFYGYTF. DNA of the CDR3: TGTGCCAGCAGCCCGGGGCGGCTTTGGAGCTTCTATGGCTACACCTTC.

J is TRBJ1-5 and V is TRBV7-9, with 7 positions matching TRBD1. In germline, CDR1 is SEHNR, CDR2 FQNEAQ (reference sequence). V was pared by 2 bases and J by 1 base, with 14 bases of the junction left unmatched. This CDR3 is 19 amino acids long. The CDR3 is CASSLLTGDGTESNQPQHF. The CDR3, as DNA: TGTGCCAGCAGCTTACTGACTGGGGACGGGACAGAAAGCAATCAGCCCCAGCATTTT.

This CDR3 is CATSRDLVGTSKTQYF. The CDR3 nucleotides are TGTGCCACCAGCAGAGATCTGGTCGGGACTAGCAAGACCCAGTACTTC. The J gene is TRBJ2-5, the V gene TRBV15; 9 bases align to TRBD2. Germline CDR1 LNHNV, CDR2 YYDKDF (reference sequence). The V and J ends lost 0 bases and 6 bases, in that order; junction bases with no gene match: 8. This CDR3 is 16 amino acids long.

The V gene is TRBV30, the J gene TRBJ1-1, with 10 positions matching TRBD1. This CDR3 is 16 amino acids long. CDR1 is GTSNPN, CDR2 SVGIG, per germline (reference sequence). With V trimmed by 0 bases and J by 2 bases, 6 bases remained unmatched. The CDR3: CAWSVRTGGLNTEAFF. The CDR3, as DNA: TGTGCCTGGAGTGTAAGGACAGGGGGACTAAACACTGAAGCTTTCTTT. Combining the CDR3 with reference TRBV30 and TRBJ1-1 gives the whole variable domain SQTIHQWPATLVQPVGSPLSLECTVEGTSNPNLYWYRQAAGRGLQLLFYSVGIGQISSEVPQNLSASRPQDRQFILSSKKLLLSDSGFYLCAWSVRTGGLNTEAFFGQGTRLTVV.